The 22 T cell receptor beta chains below all came from one sample that was sequenced in a study of control samples from healthy donors and cancer patients. Assay used: immunoSEQ multiplex PCR; TCRdb lists only in-frame clones, some missing. The table lists 48,000 or so clones, about 94% of them singletons. Sequencing was done on a sample of PBMCs. The receptors were sampled from a woman aged 45-59 years with head and neck cancer.

This sequence joins TRBV6-2 or TRBV6-3 and TRBJ2-1; perhaps D is TRBD1 or TRBD2 (7 bases each). The length of the CDR3 is 15 residues. CDR1 MNHEY and CDR2 SVGEGT come from the germline V gene. Trimming took off 4 bases at V and 7 bases at J, with 17 bases between the two ends. This chain's CDR3 is CASSFQGEGPNEQFF. DNA of the CDR3: TGTGCCAGCAGTTTTCAGGGGGAGGGCCCAAATGAGCAGTTCTTC.

This chain uses TRBV19 with TRBJ1-1; D call uncertain. The CDR3 is 14 amino acids. Between the trimmed V and J ends, which lost 5 bases and 5 bases, there was a span of 15 bases. Germline loops: CDR1 LNHDA, CDR2 SQIVND (reference sequence). CDR3 amino acids: CASSPLREETEAFF. The DNA of the CDR3 is TGTGCCAGTAGTCCCTTAAGGGAGGAAACTGAAGCTTTCTTT.

The sample holds one count of this clone. The chain employs TRBV20-1 and TRBJ2-1; 7 bases agree with TRBD1. The CDR3 is made up of 14 amino acids. J lost 7 bases, V lost 5 bases, and 11 bases had no gene match. CDR1 is DFQATT and CDR2 is SNEGSKA in the germline V gene (reference sequence). CDR3 DNA sequence: TGCAGTGCTCGTGACAGGGTGGGAAGGAATGAGCAGTTCTTC. This translates into CSARDRVGRNEQFF.

The rearrangement uses TRBV2 and TRBJ2-3; possible D gene TRBD1, 6 bases. Germline V CDR1 and CDR2: SNHLY, FYNNEI. The length of the CDR3 is 14 residues. For the CDR3, the DNA is TGTGCGGCTGAGGGGGATTCTAGCACAGATACGCAGTATTTT. Translating it yields CAAEGDSSTDTQYF.

The genes are TRBV7-9 and TRBJ2-7; D possibly corresponds to TRBD2 (6 bases). CDR3 length equals 11 residues. Germline lookup yields CDR1 SEHNR and CDR2 FQNEAQ (reference sequence). Trimming cost V 2 bases and J 7 bases, with 6 bases left between them. The CDR3 region is CASSLRGEQYF. CDR3 DNA sequence: TGTGCCAGCAGCTTACGGGGGGAGCAGTACTTC.

The chain joins TRBV13 to TRBJ1-6, with D possibly matching TRBD1 (6 bases). Trimming took off 5 bases at V and 13 bases at J, with 27 bases between the two ends. Looked up from germline, CDR1 is PRHDT and CDR2 is FYEKMQ (reference sequence). CDR3 length equals 17 residues. The CDR3: CASSLRTGFGPFKPLHF. CDR3 nucleotides: TGTGCCAGCAGCCTAAGAACAGGGTTTGGACCGTTTAAGCCCCTCCACTTT.

The rearrangement links TRBV29-1 to TRBJ2-7; possibly TRBD2 for D (6 bases). There are 14 residues in the CDR3. From germline, CDR1 is SQVTM and CDR2 ANQGSEA. The V end was cut by 6 bases, the J end by 2 bases, with 17 bases between. The CDR3 here is CSVSAAGPPYEQYF. The CDR3 DNA is TGCAGCGTGTCCGCGGCGGGACCGCCCTACGAGCAGTACTTC.

The V and J genes are TRBV2 and TRBJ2-5, with D possibly TRBD1 on 6 matching bases. Trimming stripped 6 bases from V and 5 bases from J, with 13 bases between. In germline, CDR1 is SNHLY, CDR2 FYNNEI. The CDR3 has 13 amino acids. The CDR3 DNA follows: TGTGCCAGCAGCAGTACAGGGTACGAGACCCAGTACTTC. It yields the protein CASSSTGYETQYF.

This chain links TRBV30 with TRBJ2-2; D unresolved. The CDR3 runs 14 residues. Germline values: CDR1 GTSNPN, CDR2 SVGIG (reference sequence). The V end lost 0 bases, the J end lost 4 bases, and 9 bases lay between the germline ends. Here the CDR3 DNA reads TGTGCCTGGAGTGTCGGACCGAGCACCGGGGAGCTGTTTTTT. Translation gives CAWSVGPSTGELFF.

The V gene is TRBV6-2 or TRBV6-3, the J gene TRBJ2-7; D is perhaps TRBD1 or TRBD2 (5 bases each). Germline assignment: CDR1 MNHEY and CDR2 SVGEGT. Deletions cut 6 bases from V and 2 bases from J, with 17 bases between. The CDR3 loop spans 15 amino acids. In DNA form, the CDR3 reads TGTGCCAGCAGCCCCGTTTCTAGGGGAGCCTACGAGCAGTACTTC. Protein: CASSPVSRGAYEQYF.

The V and J genes are TRBV6-2 or TRBV6-3 and TRBJ1-1; tentatively, D is TRBD1 (5 bases). CDR1 and CDR2 (germline): MNHEY, SVGEGT. This CDR3 has 12 amino acids. Between the trimmed V and J ends, which lost 4 bases and 4 bases, there was a span of 7 bases. As DNA, the CDR3 is TGTGCCAGCAGTTCAAGGGGCACTGAAGCTTTCTTT. Residues: CASSSRGTEAFF.

This chain joins TRBV21-1 and TRBJ2-7; the D segment call TRBD2 is taken from the table without a DNA check. TRBV21-1 is flagged as a pseudogene. CDR3 length: 19 amino acids. CDR3 region: CASSNPGGITGGGNHEQYF. The CDR3 region has the DNA TGTGCCAGCAGCAATCCGGGGGGAATAACCGGAGGAGGGAACCACGAGCAGTACTTC.

This clone occurred a few times. This sequence joins TRBV5-1 and TRBJ2-1; 12 bases are shared with TRBD2. From germline, CDR1 is SGHRS and CDR2 YFSETQ. This CDR3 comprises 17 residues. With V trimmed by 0 bases and J by 10 bases, 11 bases remained unmatched. CDR3 sequence: CASSLAYASGRAREQFF. CDR3 in DNA: TGCGCCAGCAGCTTGGCCTACGCTAGCGGGAGGGCCCGGGAGCAGTTCTTC. Full variable domain (outside the CDR3, taken from reference TRBV5-1 and TRBJ2-1): KAGVTQTPRYLIKTRGQQVTLSCSPISGHRSVSWYQQTPGQGLQFLFEYFSETQRNKGNFPGRFSGRQFSNSRSEMNVSTLELGDSALYLCASSLAYASGRAREQFFGPGTRLTVL.

This chain uses TRBV9 with TRBJ2-3; TRBD2 aligns across 12 bases. The germline CDR1 and CDR2 sequences are SGDLS and YYNGEE. This CDR3 has 16 residues. J lost 2 bases, V lost 3 bases, and 4 bases had no gene match. CDR3 region: CASSAGLAGSTDTQYF. The CDR3 nucleotides are TGTGCCAGCAGCGCCGGACTAGCGGGGTCCACAGATACGCAGTATTTT.

About this clone: Because the CDR3's place on the DNA is in doubt, the DNA is left out and the CDR3 is given as listed by TCRdb. The gene calls are TRBV28 and TRBJ1-5. The CDR3 has 15 amino acids, counting both end residues. CDR1 is MDHEN, CDR2 SYDVKM, per germline. The chain's CDR3 is CASILGSFSNQPQHF.

The V gene is TRBV27, the J gene TRBJ1-1, with D hard to call. The V gene lost 3 bases and the J gene lost 3 bases, with 20 bases spanning the gap. CDR1 and CDR2 (germline): MNHEY, SMNVEV (reference sequence). CDR3 length: 17 residues. CDR3 coding DNA: TGTGCCAGCAGTTTTAGTGGGCGTTTGCGCGACCACACTGAAGCTTTCTTT. Translated, it gives CASSFSGRLRDHTEAFF.

The V call is TRBV20-1, the J call TRBJ1-5; no clear D. Germline loops: CDR1 DFQATT, CDR2 SNEGSKA (reference sequence). V was trimmed by 3 bases and J by 6 bases, leaving 12 bases between them. The CDR3 spans 13 residues. The CDR3 region has the DNA TGCAGTGCTAGTGTGACTTACACTCAGCCCCAGCATTTT. This sequence encodes CSASVTYTQPQHF.

This clone has just one count. The chain is built from TRBV27 and TRBJ2-2; TRBD1 matches at 7 bases. Germline CDR1 is MNHEY and CDR2 is SMNVEV (reference sequence). Germline trimming cut 8 bases from V and 6 bases from J; bases unmatched to any gene: 12. This CDR3 contains 15 residues. The CDR3 spells CASRESLTGSGELFF. The CDR3, as DNA: TGTGCCAGCCGCGAGAGCTTGACAGGGTCCGGGGAGCTGTTTTTT.

V and J are TRBV29-1 and TRBJ1-1; 11 bases are shared with TRBD1. The CDR3 length is 13 residues. CDR1 and CDR2 (germline): SQVTM, ANQGSEA. The V segment lost 7 bases and the J segment 5 bases; nucleotides outside the gene matches: 6. This chain's CDR3 is CSARTGGGTEAFF. The CDR3 nucleotides are TGCAGCGCCCGGACAGGGGGCGGTACTGAAGCTTTCTTT.

This chain links TRBV28 with TRBJ1-2; D ambiguous. The CDR3 length is 16 residues. V was trimmed by 4 bases and J by 4 bases, leaving 19 bases between them. Germline V lookup: CDR1 MDHEN, CDR2 SYDVKM. In DNA, the CDR3 is TGTGCCAGCAGTTCCCCCACAAGGCCTTACGTCTATGGCTACACCTTC. This codes for CASSSPTRPYVYGYTF.

This chain connects TRBV3-1 (or the pseudogene TRBV3-2) to TRBJ2-1; 9 bases fit TRBD2. CDR3 size: 15 residues. With V trimmed by 4 bases and J by 3 bases, 4 bases remained unmatched. Germline assignment: CDR1 LGHDT and CDR2 YNNKEL (reference sequence). CDR3 residues: CASSLETSGYNEQFF. As DNA, the CDR3 is TGTGCCAGCAGCCTGGAGACTAGCGGCTACAATGAGCAGTTCTTC.

V and J are TRBV7-8 and TRBJ1-3; 10 nucleotides agree with TRBD1. CDR1 and CDR2 (germline): SGHVS, FQNEAQ. The J segment lost 4 bases and the V segment lost 5 bases, leaving 5 bases of the junction unmatched. The CDR3 is 15 residues long. CDR3 loop: CASSPGTGEGNTIYF. The CDR3 bases are TGTGCCAGCAGCCCCGGGACAGGGGAAGGAAACACCATATATTTT.